These 22 T cell receptor beta chains share one sample of origin, sequenced in a study of Graves' ophthalmopathy and Graves' hyperthyroidism. RNA served as the template for amplifying TCR beta CDR3 regions. A first-round RT-PCR used HTBI primers, followed by a second-round multiplex PCR. One entry per CDR3 protein results from TCRdb running MiXCR on the multiplex PCR reads. The sample lists roughly 400,000 distinct CDR3 sequences, 15% to 20% occurring once. Material for sequencing was peripheral blood. The receptors derive from a woman under 30 with Graves' ophthalmopathy.

This clonotype was detected many times. The V gene is TRBV5-6, the J gene TRBJ2-2; D remains ambiguous. CDR1 SGHDT and CDR2 YYEEEE come from the germline V gene. The germline V and J ends were trimmed by 3 bases and 7 bases, with 10 bases remaining between them. The CDR3 is made up of 13 amino acids. The CDR3 spells CASSSQWGGELFF. The CDR3 DNA reads TGTGCCAGCAGCTCTCAGTGGGGCGGGGAGCTGTTTTTT.

V usage is TRBV6-1 and J usage is TRBJ2-7; D might be TRBD1 (6 bases). The CDR3 extends over 13 amino acids. V lost 6 bases to trimming and J lost 3 bases, with 12 bases between them. Germline V gives CDR1 MNHNS, CDR2 SASEGT. The CDR3 DNA reads as TGTGCCAGCAGCCGGGACACCCTCTACGAGCAGTACTTC. It yields the protein CASSRDTLYEQYF.

This clonotype was seen ten or more times. The rearrangement joins TRBV4-3 to TRBJ1-6; TRBD1 might be the D (5 bases). Looked up from germline, CDR1 is LGHNA and CDR2 is YSLEER. The CDR3 spans 15 residues. The V gene lost 4 bases and the J gene lost 7 bases, with 14 bases spanning the gap. CDR3 protein: CASSPGSGGNSPLHF. In DNA, the CDR3 is TGCGCCAGCAGCCCCGGATCCGGGGGGAATTCACCCCTCCACTTT.

This clonotype has a count of ten or more. The V call is TRBV11-2, the J call TRBJ2-2, with D hard to call. Trimming took 2 bases from V and 0 from J, leaving 10 bases between them. The germline gives CDR1 SGHAT, CDR2 FQNNGV. The CDR3 spans 16 residues. The CDR3 DNA sequence: TGTGCCAGCAGCTTAAGCCGATTCTCGAACACCGGGGAGCTGTTTTTT. This translates into CASSLSRFSNTGELFF. Together with reference TRBV11-2 and TRBJ2-2, the CDR3 gives the full variable domain: EAGVAQSPRYKIIEKRQSVAFWCNPISGHATLYWYQQILGQGPKLLIQFQNNGVVDDSQLPKDRFSAERLKGVDSTLKIQPAKLEDSAVYLCASSLSRFSNTGELFFGEGSRLTVL.

This clonotype showed up many times. The chain has TRBV6-2 or TRBV6-3 and TRBJ2-4, with D perhaps given as TRBD1 or TRBD2 (5 bases each). Germline V gene sequence: CDR1 MNHEY, CDR2 SVGEGT. Trimming shortened V by 6 bases and J by 4 bases, and 19 bases separated the two germline ends. The CDR3 contains 16 residues. The chain's CDR3 is CASSRCTGTCKNIQYF. The CDR3 nucleotides read TGTGCCAGCAGCCGATGTACCGGGACGTGTAAAAACATTCAGTACTTC.

This clonotype was found a few times. The gene calls are TRBV4-1 and TRBJ2-2; D gene ambiguous. This CDR3 comprises 14 residues. From germline, CDR1 is MGHRA and CDR2 YSYEKL. V lost 4 bases, J lost 7 bases, and 13 bases lay in between. Here the CDR3 DNA reads TGCGCCAGCAGCCCCATTTCACTACTCGGGGAGCTGTTTTTT. Translated, it gives CASSPISLLGELFF.

This clonotype was seen a single time. The chain has TRBV20-1 and TRBJ1-5, with a possible D match to TRBD1 (5 bases). Deletions cut 5 bases from V and 6 bases from J, with 14 bases between. The CDR3 is 13 residues long. Germline assignment: CDR1 DFQATT and CDR2 SNEGSKA (reference sequence). CDR3 bases: TGCAGTGCTGCGGTTCAGGGCGGTCAGCCCCAGCATTTT. Translation: CSAAVQGGQPQHF.

This clonotype has at least ten counts. Since a much larger clone is just one base distant, this may be a read error. V is TRBV28 and J is TRBJ1-1, with 8 positions matching TRBD1. Germline V gene sequence: CDR1 MDHEN, CDR2 SYDVKM. The CDR3 has 14 residues. CDR3 DNA: TGTGCCAGCAGTCCGGACAGGGAGAACACTGAAGCTTCCTTT. Translated, it gives CASSPDRENTEASF.

This clonotype has at least ten counts. This chain joins TRBV30 and TRBJ1-1; tentative D call: TRBD1 (6 bases). CDR1 is GTSNPN and CDR2 is SVGIG in the germline V gene (reference sequence). The CDR3 length is 14 residues. Trimming shortened V by 2 bases and J by 4 bases, and 14 bases separated the two germline ends. The CDR3 DNA sequence: TGTGCCTGGAGTTTGGGGGGGGCCCTCACTGAAGCTTTCTTT. Protein product: CAWSLGGALTEAFF.

The table lists this clonotype with many counts. The chain uses TRBV27 and TRBJ1-1; D perhaps matches TRBD1 (5 bases). Deletions cut 4 bases from V and 3 bases from J, with 9 bases between. The CDR3 covers 13 residues. From germline, CDR1 is MNHEY and CDR2 SMNVEV (reference sequence). The CDR3: CASSWDGYTEAFF. In DNA form, the CDR3 reads TGTGCCAGCAGTTGGGACGGATACACTGAAGCTTTCTTT.

This clonotype was recorded many times. The gene calls are TRBV27 and TRBJ2-7, with TRBD2 matching 7 bases. The V gene's germline CDR1 is MNHEY and CDR2 SMNVEV (reference sequence). V trimming: 5 bases; J trimming: 11 bases; junction bases outside the gene matches: 18. This CDR3 region has 15 residues. The CDR3 DNA reads as TGTGCCAGCAGTCCCTCGGGGAGGGTTCAGCGCTCGAAGTACTTC. Its protein is CASSPSGRVQRSKYF.

The CDR3 sequence: CASTPTPGQGPYF. Here the CDR3 DNA reads TGTGCCAGCACTCCCACGCCGGGACAGGGACCGTACTTC. The chain joins TRBV6-2 or TRBV6-3 to TRBJ2-7, with 9 nucleotides matching TRBD1. CDR3 length: 13 amino acids. With V trimmed by 7 bases and J by 12 bases, 13 bases remained unmatched. Germline V gene sequence: CDR1 MNHEY, CDR2 SVGEGT.

J is TRBJ1-5 and V is TRBV6-2 or TRBV6-3; D might be TRBD1 (6 bases). CDR3 length: 16 residues. Trimming took 0 bases from V and 5 from J, leaving 14 bases between them. From germline, CDR1 is MNHEY and CDR2 SVGEGT. The CDR3 coding sequence is TGTGCCAGCAGTTACTCGATTGACAGGAGTGATCAGCCCCAGCATTTT. The encoded protein is CASSYSIDRSDQPQHF.

This clonotype was counted many times. The V and J genes are TRBV6-2 or TRBV6-3 and TRBJ2-3; 10 bases map to TRBD2. Germline V gives CDR1 MNHEY, CDR2 SVGEGT. The CDR3 consists of 16 residues. Trimming removed 6 bases from V and 3 bases from J; junction bases left unmatched: 9. The CDR3 reads CASSPGVAGGTDTQYF. CDR3 DNA sequence: TGTGCCAGCAGCCCCGGCGTAGCGGGAGGTACAGATACGCAGTATTTT.

Many counts were recorded for this clonotype. The V gene is TRBV5-1, the J gene TRBJ1-1, with D uncertain. The ends were cut back, 3 bases at V and 2 bases at J, with 8 bases in the middle. This CDR3 is 13 amino acids long. Germline V gene data show CDR1 as SGHRS and CDR2 as YFSETQ. The chain's CDR3 is CASSSRSNTEAFF. CDR3 sequence (DNA): TGCGCCAGCAGCTCTAGGAGTAACACTGAAGCTTTCTTT.

This clonotype has only one observation. The rearrangement joins TRBV12-3 or TRBV12-4 to TRBJ1-5, with a possible D match to TRBD1 (5 bases). The CDR3 is 22 residues long. V lost 3 bases and J lost 0, with 30 bases in between. CDR3 nucleotides: TGTGCCAGCAGTTTGACTGGGGTAGGAGGGGCCCCAAACCCTTATAGCAATCAGCCCCAGCATTTT. Its translation: CASSLTGVGGAPNPYSNQPQHF.

This clonotype was picked up many times. The chain uses TRBV28 and TRBJ2-7; 7 bases map to TRBD1. This CDR3 region has 15 residues. Germline values: CDR1 MDHEN, CDR2 SYDVKM. V trimming: 5 bases; J trimming: 4 bases; junction bases outside the gene matches: 11. Here the CDR3 DNA reads TGTGCCAGCAGTCGTTCCGGGACAGTTTCTTACGAGCAGTACTTC. As protein: CASSRSGTVSYEQYF.

In its sample, this clonotype was seen many times. The gene calls are TRBV19 and TRBJ2-4, with D possibly matching TRBD1 (5 bases). The CDR3 length is 16 residues. Trimming shortened V by 5 bases and J by 0 bases, and 14 bases separated the two germline ends. The V gene's germline CDR1 is LNHDA and CDR2 SQIVND (reference sequence). CDR3 nucleotide sequence: TGTGCCAGTAGTGTCGACAGACCCCTAGCCAAAAACATTCAGTACTTC. Protein sequence: CASSVDRPLAKNIQYF.

This clonotype was seen many times. The rearrangement joins TRBV4-3 to TRBJ1-6; the D gene is possibly TRBD1 (6 bases). This CDR3 contains 14 residues. Trimming took off 8 bases at V and 1 base at J, with 9 bases between the two ends. CDR1 and CDR2 from the germline V gene are LGHNA and YSLEER. In DNA form, the CDR3 reads TGCGCCAGCTCACAGGGTTCCTATAATTCACCCCTCCACTTT. Protein sequence: CASSQGSYNSPLHF.

The chain joins TRBV30 to TRBJ1-5, with D unclear. Germline V gene data show CDR1 as GTSNPN and CDR2 as SVGIG (reference sequence). The CDR3 consists of 12 residues. V dropped 2 bases and J dropped 7 bases, with 9 bases sitting between them. CDR3 nucleotide sequence: TGTGCCTGGAGTAACCTCGGGCAGCCCCAGCATTTT. Its translation: CAWSNLGQPQHF.

This clonotype was picked up many times. V usage is TRBV4-3 and J usage is TRBJ1-1; a possible D gene is TRBD1 (5 bases). Per the germline V gene, CDR1 is LGHNA and CDR2 is YSLEER. Trimming removed 3 bases at V and 1 base at J, with 15 bases between. The CDR3 is 16 amino acids. CDR3 nucleotide sequence: TGCGCCAGCAGCCACCGGACATTTACAGAGAACACTGAAGCTTTCTTT. As protein: CASSHRTFTENTEAFF.

This clonotype was counted ten times or more. The V call is TRBV2, the J call TRBJ2-7; D is uncertain. This CDR3 comprises 11 residues. Germline loops: CDR1 SNHLY, CDR2 FYNNEI. The germline V and J ends were trimmed by 7 bases and 3 bases, with 7 bases remaining between them. This CDR3 is CASTQSYEQYF. The CDR3 nucleotides are TGTGCCAGCACCCAGAGCTACGAGCAGTACTTC.